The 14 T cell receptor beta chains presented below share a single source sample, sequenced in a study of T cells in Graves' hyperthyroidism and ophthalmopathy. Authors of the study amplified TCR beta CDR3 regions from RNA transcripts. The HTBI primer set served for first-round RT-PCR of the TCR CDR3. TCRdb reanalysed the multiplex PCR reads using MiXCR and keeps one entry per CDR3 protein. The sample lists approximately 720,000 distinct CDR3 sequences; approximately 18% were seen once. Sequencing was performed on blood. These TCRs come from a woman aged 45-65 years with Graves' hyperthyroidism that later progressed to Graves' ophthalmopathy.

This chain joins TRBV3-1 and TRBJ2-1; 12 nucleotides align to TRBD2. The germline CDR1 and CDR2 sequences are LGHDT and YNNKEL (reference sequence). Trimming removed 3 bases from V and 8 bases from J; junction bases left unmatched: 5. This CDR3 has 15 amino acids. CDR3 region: CASSHSLAGGDEQFF. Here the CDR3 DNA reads TGTGCCAGCAGCCACAGTCTAGCGGGGGGGGATGAGCAGTTCTTC.

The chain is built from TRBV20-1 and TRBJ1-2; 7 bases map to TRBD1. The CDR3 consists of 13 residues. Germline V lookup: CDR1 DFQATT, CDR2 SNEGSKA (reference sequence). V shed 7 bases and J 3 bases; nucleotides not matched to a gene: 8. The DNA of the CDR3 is TGCAGTGTCGCGGACAGGTTCGACTATGGCTACACCTTC. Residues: CSVADRFDYGYTF.

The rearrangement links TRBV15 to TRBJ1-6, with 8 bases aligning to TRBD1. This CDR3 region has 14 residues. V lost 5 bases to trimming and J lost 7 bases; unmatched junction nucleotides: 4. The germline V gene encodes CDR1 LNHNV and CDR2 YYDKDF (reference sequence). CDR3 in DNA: TGTGCCACCAGCCGAGGACAGGGAAATTCACCCCTCCACTTT. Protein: CATSRGQGNSPLHF.

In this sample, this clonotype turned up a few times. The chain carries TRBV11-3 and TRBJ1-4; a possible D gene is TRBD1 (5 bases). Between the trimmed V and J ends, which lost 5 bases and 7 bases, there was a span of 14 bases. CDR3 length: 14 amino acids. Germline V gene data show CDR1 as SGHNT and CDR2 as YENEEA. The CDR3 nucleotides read TGTGCCAGCAGCCCAACAGGTCTTGGTGAAAAACTGTTTTTT. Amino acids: CASSPTGLGEKLFF.

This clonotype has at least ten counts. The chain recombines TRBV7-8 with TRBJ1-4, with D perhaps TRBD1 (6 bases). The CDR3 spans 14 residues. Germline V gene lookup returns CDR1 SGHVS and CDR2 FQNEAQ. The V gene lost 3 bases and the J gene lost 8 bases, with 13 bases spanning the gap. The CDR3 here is CASSFGQGNEKLFF. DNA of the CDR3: TGTGCCAGCAGCTTCGGGCAGGGGAACGAAAAACTGTTTTTT. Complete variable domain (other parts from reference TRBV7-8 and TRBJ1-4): GAGVSQSPRYKVAKRGQDVALRCDPISGHVSLFWYQQALGQGPEFLTYFQNEAQLDKSGLPSDRFFAERPEGSVSTLKIQRTQQEDSAVYLCASSFGQGNEKLFFGSGTQLSVL.

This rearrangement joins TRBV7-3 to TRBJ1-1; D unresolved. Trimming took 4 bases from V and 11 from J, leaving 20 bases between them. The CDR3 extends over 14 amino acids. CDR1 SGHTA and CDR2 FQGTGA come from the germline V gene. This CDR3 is CASSSLNDPSEAFF. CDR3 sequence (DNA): TGTGCCAGCAGCTCGCTTAATGACCCATCGGAGGCTTTCTTT. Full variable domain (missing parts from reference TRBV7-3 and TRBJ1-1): GAGVSQTPSNKVTEKGKYVELRCDPISGHTALYWYRQSLGQGPEFLIYFQGTGAADDSGLPNDRFFAVRPEGSVSTLKIQRTERGDSAVYLCASSSLNDPSEAFFGQGTRLTVV.

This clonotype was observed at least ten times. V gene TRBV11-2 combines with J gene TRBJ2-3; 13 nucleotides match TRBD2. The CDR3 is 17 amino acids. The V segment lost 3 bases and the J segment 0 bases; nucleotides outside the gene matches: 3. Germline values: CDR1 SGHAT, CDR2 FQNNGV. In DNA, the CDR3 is TGTGCCAGCAGCTTGACTAGCGGGGGGCTTAGCACAGATACGCAGTATTTT. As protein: CASSLTSGGLSTDTQYF.

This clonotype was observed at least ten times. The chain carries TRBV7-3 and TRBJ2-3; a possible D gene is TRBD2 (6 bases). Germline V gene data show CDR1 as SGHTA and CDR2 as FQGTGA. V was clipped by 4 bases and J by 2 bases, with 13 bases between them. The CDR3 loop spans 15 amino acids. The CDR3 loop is CASSSGLAFTDTQYF. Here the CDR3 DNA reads TGTGCCAGCAGCTCGGGACTTGCCTTCACAGATACGCAGTATTTT.

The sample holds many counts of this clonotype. CDR3 sequence (DNA): TGTGCCAGCAGTTTTGCGTCGGCTGAAGCTTTCTTT. It is translated as CASSFASAEAFF. This rearrangement joins TRBV12-3 or TRBV12-4 to TRBJ1-1; no clear D gene. This CDR3 has 12 residues. V dropped 3 bases and J dropped 6 bases, with 8 bases sitting between them.

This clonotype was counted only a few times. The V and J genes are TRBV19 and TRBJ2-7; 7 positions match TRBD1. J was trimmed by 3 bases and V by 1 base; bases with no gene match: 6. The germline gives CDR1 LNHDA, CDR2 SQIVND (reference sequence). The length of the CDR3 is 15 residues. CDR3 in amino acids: CASSIGGRGFYEQYF. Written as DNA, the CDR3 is TGTGCCAGTAGTATAGGGGGCAGGGGGTTCTACGAGCAGTACTTC.

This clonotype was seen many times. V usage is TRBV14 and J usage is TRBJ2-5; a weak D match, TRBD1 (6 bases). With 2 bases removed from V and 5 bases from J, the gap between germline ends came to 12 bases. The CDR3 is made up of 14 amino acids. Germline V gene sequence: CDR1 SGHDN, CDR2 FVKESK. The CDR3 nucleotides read TGTGCCAGCAGCCAAACAGGGACCGGGGAGACCCAGTACTTC. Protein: CASSQTGTGETQYF.

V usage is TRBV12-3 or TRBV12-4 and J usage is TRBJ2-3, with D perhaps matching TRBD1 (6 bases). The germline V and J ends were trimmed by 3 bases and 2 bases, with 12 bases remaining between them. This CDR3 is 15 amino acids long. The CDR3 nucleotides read TGTGCCAGCAGTTTCACAGGGCATTCCACAGATACGCAGTATTTT. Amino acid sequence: CASSFTGHSTDTQYF.

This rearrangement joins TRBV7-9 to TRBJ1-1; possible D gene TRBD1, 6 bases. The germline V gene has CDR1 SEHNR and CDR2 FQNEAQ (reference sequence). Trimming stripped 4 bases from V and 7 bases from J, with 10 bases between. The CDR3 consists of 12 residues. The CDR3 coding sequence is TGTGCCAGCAGCTCACCACAGGGTGAAGCTTTCTTT. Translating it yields CASSSPQGEAFF.

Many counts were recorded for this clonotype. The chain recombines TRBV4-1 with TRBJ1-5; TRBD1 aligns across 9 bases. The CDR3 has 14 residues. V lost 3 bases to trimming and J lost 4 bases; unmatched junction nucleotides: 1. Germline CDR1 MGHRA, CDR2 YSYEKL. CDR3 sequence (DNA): TGCGCCAGCAGCCAGGGGACAGGGAATCAGCCCCAGCATTTT. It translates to CASSQGTGNQPQHF.